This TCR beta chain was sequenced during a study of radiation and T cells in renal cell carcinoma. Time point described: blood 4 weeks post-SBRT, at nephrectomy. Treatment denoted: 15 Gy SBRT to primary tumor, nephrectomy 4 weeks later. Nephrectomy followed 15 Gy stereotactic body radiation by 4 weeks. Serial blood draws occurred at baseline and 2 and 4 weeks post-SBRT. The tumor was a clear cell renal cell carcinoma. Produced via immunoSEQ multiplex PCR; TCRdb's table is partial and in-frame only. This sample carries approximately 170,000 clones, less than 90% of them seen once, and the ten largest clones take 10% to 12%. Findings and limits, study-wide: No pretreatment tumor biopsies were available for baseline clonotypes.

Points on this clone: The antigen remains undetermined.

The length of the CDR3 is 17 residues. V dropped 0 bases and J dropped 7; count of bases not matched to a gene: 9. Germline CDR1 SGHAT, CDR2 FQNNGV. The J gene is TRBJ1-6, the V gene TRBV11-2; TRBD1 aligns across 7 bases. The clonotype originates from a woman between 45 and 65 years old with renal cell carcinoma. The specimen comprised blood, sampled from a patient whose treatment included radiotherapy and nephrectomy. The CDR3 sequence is CASSLDSFVTGNSPLHF. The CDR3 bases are TGTGCCAGCAGCTTAGATAGTTTCGTGACAGGGAATTCACCCCTCCACTTT.